Listed below are T cell receptor beta chains from one sample, sequenced in a study of cytomegalovirus exposure and HLA in healthy donors. The data were produced by immunoSEQ multiplex PCR, yet TCRdb's version contains in-frame clones alone and is incomplete. This table holds roughly 350,000 clones, approximately 90% found once. Sequenced sample: PBMCs. These TCRs come from a woman under 30 in good health and CMV-seronegative. Each CDR3 is given with its conserved first and last residue. A D gene is named only where the DNA matches it firmly. The size field is filled for only some rows; it gives once, few, many or a size class.

clone_size,d_call,v_call,j_call,cdr3_aa,cdr3_nt
.,TRBD2,TRBV30,TRBJ2-5,CAWSSGTSGIQETQYF,TGTGCCTGGAGTTCCGGGACTAGCGGGATCCAAGAGACCCAGTACTTC
.,TRBD2,TRBV10-3,TRBJ2-5,CAISESVSGIHETQYF,TGTGCCATCAGTGAGTCTGTTAGCGGGATACACGAGACCCAGTACTTC
few,TRBD1,TRBV7-2,TRBJ2-1,CASSPGQVYNEQFF,TGTGCCAGCAGCCCAGGACAGGTCTACAATGAGCAGTTCTTC
few,.,TRBV7-2,TRBJ2-1,CASRTGTYNEQFF,TGTGCCAGCAGAACAGGGACCTACAATGAGCAGTTCTTC
once,TRBD1,TRBV7-8,TRBJ2-3,CASSKGQGWTDTQYF,TGTGCCAGCAGCAAGGGACAGGGGTGGACAGATACGCAGTATTTT
.,.,TRBV28,TRBJ1-2,CASSRPTSNYGYTF,TGTGCCAGCAGCCGCCCGACATCTAACTATGGCTACACCTTC
.,.,TRBV27,TRBJ2-5,CASSLTGITLQETQYF,TGTGCCAGCAGTTTAACCGGGATAACCCTTCAAGAGACCCAGTACTTC
.,.,TRBV6-1,TRBJ1-2,CASSALAGQNYGYTF,TGTGCCAGCAGTGCTCTAGCCGGACAGAACTATGGCTACACCTTC
.,TRBD1,TRBV11-3,TRBJ2-7,CASSQGQGWYEQYF,TGTGCCAGTTCCCAGGGACAGGGGTGGTACGAGCAGTACTTC
.,.,TRBV6-6,TRBJ1-1,CASSYSKAGRSTEAFF,TGTGCCAGCAGTTACTCGAAAGCGGGGCGTAGCACTGAAGCTTTCTTT
.,TRBD2,TRBV9,TRBJ2-3,CASSVGPGGPPDTQYF,TGTGCCAGCAGCGTAGGGCCGGGAGGCCCCCCAGATACGCAGTATTTT
.,.,TRBV6-5,TRBJ1-1,CASWRTTNTEAFF,TGTGCCAGCTGGAGGACCACGAACACTGAAGCTTTCTTT
.,.,TRBV28,TRBJ1-5,CASSSSGGRSNQPQHF,TGTGCCAGCAGTTCCTCTGGAGGGAGAAGCAATCAGCCCCAGCATTTT
.,.,TRBV28,TRBJ2-1,CAGGLKSNEQFF,TGTGCGGGAGGACTTAAATCAAATGAGCAGTTCTTC
.,TRBD2,TRBV29-1,TRBJ2-7,CSVEGRSGRAYEQYF,TGCAGCGTTGAAGGGCGAAGCGGGAGGGCGTACGAGCAGTACTTC
.,.,TRBV4-1,TRBJ1-2,CASSQGGFRGLYGYTF,TGCGCCAGCAGCCAAGGAGGGTTCAGGGGCCTCTATGGCTACACCTTC
once,.,TRBV1,TRBJ1-1,CTSSQDEGAAFF,TGCACCAGCAGCCAAGATGAAGGGGCGGCTTTCTTT
.,.,TRBV4-3,TRBJ2-7,CASSPIGSYEQYF,TGCGCCAGCAGCCCTATCGGGTCCTACGAGCAGTACTTC
.,TRBD2,TRBV7-9,TRBJ2-7,CASSPLAGTYEQYF,TGTGCCAGCAGCCCTCTAGCGGGAACCTACGAGCAGTACTTC
.,TRBD1,TRBV27,TRBJ2-2,CASSLSTGGTGELFF,TGTGCCAGCAGTTTGTCCACAGGGGGCACCGGGGAGCTGTTTTTT
once,TRBD1,TRBV19,TRBJ2-7,CASSTTGDSYEQYF,TGTGCCAGTAGCACTACAGGGGACTCCTACGAGCAGTACTTC
.,.,TRBV5-1,TRBJ1-1,CASSLSAGSWTEAFF,TGCGCCAGCAGCTTGTCCGCGGGGTCCTGGACTGAAGCTTTCTTT
.,.,TRBV7-2,TRBJ1-2,CASSLQGGVSGYTF,TGTGCCAGCAGCTTACAGGGAGGGGTTAGTGGCTACACCTTC
.,TRBD2,TRBV29-1,TRBJ2-1,CSVDGPGGSYNEQFF,TGCAGCGTTGACGGGCCGGGGGGCTCCTACAATGAGCAGTTCTTC
.,TRBD1,TRBV28,TRBJ1-2,CASSLGGQMNYGYTF,TGTGCCAGCAGTTTAGGGGGACAGATGAACTATGGCTACACCTTC
.,.,TRBV5-1,TRBJ2-7,CASSGGTAGVGYEQYF,TGCGCCAGCAGCGGCGGGACAGCTGGGGTGGGCTACGAGCAGTACTTC
.,TRBD1,TRBV11-3,TRBJ2-3,CASSGQDRTGGFGDTQYF,TGTGCCAGCAGCGGGCAAGACCGGACAGGGGGCTTTGGAGATACGCAGTATTTT
.,.,TRBV6-6,TRBJ2-7,CASSRTSGYEQYF,TGTGCCAGCAGTAGGACATCCGGCTACGAGCAGTACTTC
.,TRBD2,TRBV7-3,TRBJ2-1,CASSSLAAPYNEQFF,TGTGCCAGCAGCTCCCTAGCGGCTCCATACAATGAGCAGTTCTTC
.,TRBD2,TRBV28,TRBJ2-1,CAPTFSSGRVDEQFF,TGTGCCCCCACTTTCTCTAGCGGGAGGGTGGATGAGCAGTTCTTC
.,.,TRBV28,TRBJ1-2,CASSTPTFVKGYTF,TGTGCCAGCAGTACCCCCACTTTTGTTAAGGGCTACACCTTC
.,.,TRBV5-1,TRBJ1-2,CASSLGYRTDGYTF,TGCGCCAGCAGCTTGGGCTATAGGACAGATGGCTACACCTTC
.,TRBD2,TRBV7-2,TRBJ2-5,CASSLERGETQYF,TGTGCCAGCAGCTTAGAGCGGGGAGAGACCCAGTACTTC
.,TRBD2,TRBV9,TRBJ2-1,CASSSPGGRVYNEQFF,TGTGCCAGCAGCTCCCCGGGGGGGAGGGTCTACAATGAGCAGTTCTTC
.,TRBD2,TRBV5-1,TRBJ2-7,CASSLGTSGTLYEQYF,TGCGCCAGCAGCCTGGGGACTAGCGGGACCCTTTACGAGCAGTACTTC
.,TRBD1,TRBV18,TRBJ2-3,CASSFGTGSRDTQYF,TGTGCCAGCTCATTCGGGACAGGGTCGCGAGATACGCAGTATTTT
.,TRBD2,TRBV6-1,TRBJ2-3,CASSQGLAGTDTQYF,TGTGCCAGCAGTCAAGGACTAGCGGGCACAGATACGCAGTATTTT
.,.,TRBV15,TRBJ2-5,CATSRASKETQYF,TGTGCCACCAGCAGAGCCTCTAAAGAGACCCAGTACTTC
.,.,TRBV11-2,TRBJ2-3,CASRIGLTTDTQYF,TGTGCCAGCAGGATTGGACTGACCACAGATACGCAGTATTTT
once,TRBD2,TRBV7-9,TRBJ2-3,CASSGLAGVADTQYF,TGTGCCAGCAGCGGACTAGCGGGAGTTGCAGATACGCAGTATTTT
.,TRBD1,TRBV6-1,TRBJ2-7,CASRGDRGPSYEQYF,TGTGCCAGCAGAGGCGACAGGGGCCCTTCCTACGAGCAGTACTTC
once,.,TRBV12-1,TRBJ2-2,CASSFQLAGGYTGELFF,TGTGCCAGCAGCTTTCAACTAGCGGGAGGATACACCGGGGAGCTGTTTTTT
once,.,TRBV9,TRBJ1-5,CASSVGNYQPQHF,TGTGCCAGCAGCGTAGGTAACTATCAGCCCCAGCATTTT
.,.,TRBV18,TRBJ1-2,CASSSSGHLYGYTF,TGTGCCAGCTCATCCTCGGGACACCTCTATGGCTACACCTTC
once,TRBD1,TRBV7-2,TRBJ2-5,CASSIRGETQYF,TGTGCCAGCAGCATCAGGGGGGAGACCCAGTACTTC
.,TRBD2,TRBV7-9,TRBJ2-7,CASSLPGLALVHEQYF,TGTGCCAGCAGCTTACCCGGACTAGCTTTGGTCCACGAGCAGTACTTC
.,TRBD1,TRBV6-5,TRBJ1-2,CASTRPGTGIYGYTF,TGTGCCAGCACCCGTCCCGGGACAGGGATCTATGGCTACACCTTC
few,TRBD1,TRBV7-3,TRBJ1-2,CASSSPTGGYGYTF,TGTGCCAGCAGCTCCCCCACAGGGGGCTATGGCTACACCTTC
.,TRBD2,TRBV18,TRBJ2-1,CASSPGLAGGNEQFF,TGTGCCAGCTCACCAGGACTAGCGGGAGGCAATGAGCAGTTCTTC
.,TRBD1,TRBV5-8,TRBJ1-5,CASSLDRVWGNQPQHF,TGTGCCAGCAGTCTCGACAGGGTATGGGGCAATCAGCCCCAGCATTTT
.,TRBD2,TRBV19,TRBJ2-7,CASSPREGIYEQYF,TGTGCCAGTAGCCCGCGGGAGGGGATCTACGAGCAGTACTTC
once,.,TRBV4-3,TRBJ1-1,CASSHARGEAFF,TGCGCCAGCAGCCACGCCCGGGGTGAAGCTTTCTTT